A selection of T cell receptor beta chains follows, all from one sample in a study of T-cell reconstitution after alpha-beta-depleted transplantation in children. Each CDR3 protein is one row after TCRdb ran MiXCR on the PCR reads. The data show some 300,000 distinct CDR3 sequences, 10% seen once. This material consisted of PBMCs from the stem cell graft donor, taken from the stem cell graft. Every receptor here comes from a human donor who donated a stem cell graft to a child with acute lymphoblastic leukemia. Each CDR3 is given with its conserved first and last residue.

v_gene,CDR3aa
TRBV7-8,CASSLAVVSYNEQFF
TRBV21-1,CASSKGMDRLGTQYF
TRBV20-1,CSALYSGTSGRVQETQYF
TRBV20-1,CSARVTDTQYF
TRBV28,CASSPQYVRAEQYF
TRBV28,CASGGMRRPYF
TRBV25-1,CASRQQGVGETQYF
TRBV20-1,CSATQGAGNTIYF
TRBV12-3/TRBV12-4,CASGPGGGPTDAQYF
TRBV27,CASTESGLAGDTQYF
TRBV29-1,CSVVSRGLTEAFF
TRBV15,CATGSPARSSYNEQFF
TRBV5-1,CASSPAGTGGSTGELFF
TRBV27,CASSSPPSLNEQFF
TRBV19,CASRFETGGNQPQHF
TRBV29-1,CSVAFGQLVAKNIQYF
TRBV4-3,CASSQESGEPGELFF
TRBV7-9,CASSLDLSQETQYF
TRBV19,CASSRAGTGGYEQYF
TRBV7-9,CASSLGDRGLYEQYF
TRBV20-1,CSGPDWNTHTDTQYF
TRBV24-1,CATRASEYNEQFF
TRBV5-5,CASRLDYEQYF
TRBV13,CASSSPGSGNTGELFF
TRBV10-3,CAIHRVRDTGELFF
TRBV27,CASSQRLAGGRNEQFF
TRBV12-3/TRBV12-4,CASSGTPETQYF
TRBV27,CASSLGRGWNTEAFF
TRBV20-1,CSARDKASWKSYNEQFF
TRBV20-1,CSARDDRAYNEQFF
TRBV7-9,CASSRKNSGRVDEQYF
TRBV7-9,CASSGALQETQYF
TRBV27,CASSVRGGYEQYF
TRBV4-1,CASSHLTGSVETQYF
TRBV20-1,CSATSPTSGSYEQYF
TRBV10-3,CAISESGTLNTEAFF
TRBV5-1,CASSFELAADTQYF
TRBV20-1,CCAPGQGAWGADYNEQFF
TRBV10-3,CAISESWGRPPYEQYF
TRBV7-9,CASSIQEWTGSYEQYF
TRBV28,CASSPRDRGYNEQFF
TRBV5-1,CASSTGTGPQETQYF
TRBV10-2,CASSDRAEGTYEQYF
TRBV5-1,CASSLGAANSGANGLTF
TRBV24-1,CATSDESSGGRELFF
TRBV6-2/TRBV6-3,CASSYSTSSGQETQYF
TRBV7-8,CASSPGTGRAYEQYF
TRBV20-1,CSAIPRDKGAEAFF
TRBV4-2,CASSQGTSGATTYNEQFF
TRBV3-1,CASSRASGRTDTQYF
TRBV7-2,CASSEGLAVDPYEQYF
TRBV5-5,CASSLLFSGQGRNEQFF
TRBV12-3/TRBV12-4,CASSLYAAGELFF
TRBV12-3/TRBV12-4,CASTFRGHSSYEQYF
TRBV25-1,CASKGPRAHNEQFF
TRBV2,CASSEASSYGYTF
TRBV24-1,CATSDFQPTSDRLSTGELFF
TRBV12-3/TRBV12-4,CASSPLRSSGNTIYF
TRBV27,CASSLRTDYNEQFF